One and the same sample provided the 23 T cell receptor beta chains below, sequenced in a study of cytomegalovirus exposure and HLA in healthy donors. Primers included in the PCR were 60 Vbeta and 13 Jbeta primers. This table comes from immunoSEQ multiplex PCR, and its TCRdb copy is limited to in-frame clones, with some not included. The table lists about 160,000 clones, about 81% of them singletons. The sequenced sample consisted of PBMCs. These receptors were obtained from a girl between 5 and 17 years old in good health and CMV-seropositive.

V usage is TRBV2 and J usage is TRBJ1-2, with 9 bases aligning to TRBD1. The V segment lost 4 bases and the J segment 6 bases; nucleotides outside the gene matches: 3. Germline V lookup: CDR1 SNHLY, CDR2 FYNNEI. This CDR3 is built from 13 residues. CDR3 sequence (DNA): TGTGCCAGCAGTGCACAGGGGGCACATGGCTACACCTTC. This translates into CASSAQGAHGYTF.

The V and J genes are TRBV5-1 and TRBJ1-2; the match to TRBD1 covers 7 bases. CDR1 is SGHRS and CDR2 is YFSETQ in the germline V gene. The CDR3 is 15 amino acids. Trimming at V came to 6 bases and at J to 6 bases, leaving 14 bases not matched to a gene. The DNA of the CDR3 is TGCGCCAGCACTAAGATGGCCGGGACAGCGGATGGCTACACCTTC. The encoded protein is CASTKMAGTADGYTF.

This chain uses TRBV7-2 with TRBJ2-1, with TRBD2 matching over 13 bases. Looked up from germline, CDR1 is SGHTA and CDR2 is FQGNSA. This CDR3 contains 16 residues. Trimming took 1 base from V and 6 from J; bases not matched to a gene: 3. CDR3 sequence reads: CASSLGGLAGVNEQFF. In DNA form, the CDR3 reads TGTGCCAGCAGCTTAGGAGGACTAGCGGGGGTCAATGAGCAGTTCTTC.

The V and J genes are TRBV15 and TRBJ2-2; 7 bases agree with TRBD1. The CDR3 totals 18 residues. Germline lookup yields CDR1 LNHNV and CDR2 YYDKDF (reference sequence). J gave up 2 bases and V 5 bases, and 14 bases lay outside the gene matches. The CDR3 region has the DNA TGTGCCACCAGCGGACGCCTAGGGACAGAACCAAACACCGGGGAGCTGTTTTTT. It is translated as CATSGRLGTEPNTGELFF.

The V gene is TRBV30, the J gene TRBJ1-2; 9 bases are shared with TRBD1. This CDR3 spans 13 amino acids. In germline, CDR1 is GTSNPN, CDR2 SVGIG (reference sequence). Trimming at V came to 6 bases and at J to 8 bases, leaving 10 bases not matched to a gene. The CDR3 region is CACVNTGGEGYTF. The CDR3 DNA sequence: TGTGCCTGCGTAAACACAGGGGGCGAAGGCTACACCTTC.

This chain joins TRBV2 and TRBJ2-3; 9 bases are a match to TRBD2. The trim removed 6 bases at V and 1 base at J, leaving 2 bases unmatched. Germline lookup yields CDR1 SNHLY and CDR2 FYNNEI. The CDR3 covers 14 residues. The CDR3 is CASRRTSGTDTQYF. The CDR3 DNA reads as TGTGCCAGCAGAAGGACTAGCGGCACAGATACGCAGTATTTT.

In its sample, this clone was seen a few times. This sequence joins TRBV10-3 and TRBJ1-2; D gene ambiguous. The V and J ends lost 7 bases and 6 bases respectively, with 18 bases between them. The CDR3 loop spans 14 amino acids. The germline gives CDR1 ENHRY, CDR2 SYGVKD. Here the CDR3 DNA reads TGTGCCATCAAGATAACCGAAGCTGGTGATGGCTACACCTTC. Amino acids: CAIKITEAGDGYTF.

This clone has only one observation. The CDR3 region has the DNA TGTGCCAGCAGCCTGGTCCCGGGACTAGCGGGGGCTGAGGAGACCCAGTACTTC. Its protein product is CASSLVPGLAGAEETQYF. The rearrangement links TRBV7-2 to TRBJ2-5, with 14 positions matching TRBD2. This CDR3 comprises 18 residues. J gave up 5 bases and V 5 bases, and 13 bases lay outside the gene matches. Per the germline V gene, CDR1 is SGHTA and CDR2 is FQGNSA.

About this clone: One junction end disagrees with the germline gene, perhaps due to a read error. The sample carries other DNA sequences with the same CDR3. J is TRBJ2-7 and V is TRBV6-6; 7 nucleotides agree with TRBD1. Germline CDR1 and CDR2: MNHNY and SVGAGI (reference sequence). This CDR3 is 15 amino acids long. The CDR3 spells CASSYSWDRIYEQYF. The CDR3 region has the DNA TGCGCCAGCAGTTACTCGTGGGACAGAATCTACGAGCAGTACTTC.

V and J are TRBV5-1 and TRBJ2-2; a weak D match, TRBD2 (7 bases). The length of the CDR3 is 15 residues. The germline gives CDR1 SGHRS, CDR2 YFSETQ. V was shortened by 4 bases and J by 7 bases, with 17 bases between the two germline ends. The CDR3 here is CASSPAPGGIGELFF. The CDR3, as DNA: TGCGCCAGCAGCCCCGCCCCGGGGGGCATCGGGGAGCTGTTTTTT.

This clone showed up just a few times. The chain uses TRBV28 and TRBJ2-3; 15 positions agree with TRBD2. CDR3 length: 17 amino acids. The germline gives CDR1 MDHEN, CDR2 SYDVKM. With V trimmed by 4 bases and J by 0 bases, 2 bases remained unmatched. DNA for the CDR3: TGTGCCAGCAGTTCGGGACTAGCGGGAGGAAGCACAGATACGCAGTATTTT. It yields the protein CASSSGLAGGSTDTQYF. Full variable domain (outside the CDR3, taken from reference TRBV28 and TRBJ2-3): DVKVTQSSRYLVKRTGEKVFLECVQDMDHENMFWYRQDPGLGLRLIYFSYDVKMKEKGDIPEGYSVSREKKERFSLILESASTNQTSMYLCASSSGLAGGSTDTQYFGPGTRLTVL.

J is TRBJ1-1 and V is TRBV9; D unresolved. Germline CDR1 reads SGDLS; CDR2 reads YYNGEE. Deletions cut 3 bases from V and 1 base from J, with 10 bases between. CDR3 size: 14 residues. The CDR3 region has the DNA TGTGCCAGCAGCGCCCGGGGAAGGAACACTGAAGCTTTCTTT. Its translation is CASSARGRNTEAFF.

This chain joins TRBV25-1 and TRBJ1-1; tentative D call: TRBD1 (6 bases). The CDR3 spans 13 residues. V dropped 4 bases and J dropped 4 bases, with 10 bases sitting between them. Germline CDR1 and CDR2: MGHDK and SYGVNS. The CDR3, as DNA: TGTGCCAGCAGTGGCACAGGGACCACTGAAGCTTTCTTT. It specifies CASSGTGTTEAFF.

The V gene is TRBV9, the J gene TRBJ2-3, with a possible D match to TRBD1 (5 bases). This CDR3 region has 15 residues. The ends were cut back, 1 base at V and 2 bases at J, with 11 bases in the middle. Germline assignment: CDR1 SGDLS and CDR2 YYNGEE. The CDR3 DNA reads TGTGCCAGCAGCGTATACGGACACTTCACAGATACGCAGTATTTT. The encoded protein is CASSVYGHFTDTQYF.

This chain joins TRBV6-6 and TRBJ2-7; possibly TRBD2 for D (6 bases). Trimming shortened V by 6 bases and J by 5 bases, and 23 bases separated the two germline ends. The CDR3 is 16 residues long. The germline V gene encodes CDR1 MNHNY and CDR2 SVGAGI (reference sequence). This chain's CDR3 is CASRSPVRTTPHEQYF. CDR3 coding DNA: TGTGCCAGCAGATCACCCGTACGGACTACCCCCCACGAGCAGTACTTC.

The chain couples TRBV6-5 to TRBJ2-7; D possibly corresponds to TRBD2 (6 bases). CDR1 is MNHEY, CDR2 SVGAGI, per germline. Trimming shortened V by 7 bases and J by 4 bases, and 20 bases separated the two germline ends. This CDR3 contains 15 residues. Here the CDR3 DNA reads TGTGCCAGCACTGTTATCGGGGGTGATTGGTACGAGCAGTACTTC. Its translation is CASTVIGGDWYEQYF.

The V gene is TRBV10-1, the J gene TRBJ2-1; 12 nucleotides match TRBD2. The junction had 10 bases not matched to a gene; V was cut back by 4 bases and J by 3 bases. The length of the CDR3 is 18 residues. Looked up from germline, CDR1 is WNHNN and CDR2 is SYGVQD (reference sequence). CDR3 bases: TGCGCCAGCAGTGGGGGACTAGCGGGCCTCCCCGTCTACAATGAGCAGTTCTTC. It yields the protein CASSGGLAGLPVYNEQFF.

The CDR3 coding sequence is TGCGCCAGCAGCCAAGATCGACTGGTTTCAAGGGATACGCAGTATTTT. Translation: CASSQDRLVSRDTQYF. The genes are TRBV4-1 and TRBJ2-3; D not resolved. V lost 0 bases and J lost 6, with 16 bases in between. Germline CDR1 and CDR2: MGHRA and YSYEKL. The CDR3 loop spans 16 amino acids.

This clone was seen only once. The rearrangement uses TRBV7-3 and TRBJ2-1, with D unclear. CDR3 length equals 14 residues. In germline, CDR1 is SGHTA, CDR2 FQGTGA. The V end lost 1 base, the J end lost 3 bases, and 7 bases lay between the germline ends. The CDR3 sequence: CASSLNGGYNEQFF. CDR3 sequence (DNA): TGTGCCAGCAGCTTAAATGGCGGCTACAATGAGCAGTTCTTC.

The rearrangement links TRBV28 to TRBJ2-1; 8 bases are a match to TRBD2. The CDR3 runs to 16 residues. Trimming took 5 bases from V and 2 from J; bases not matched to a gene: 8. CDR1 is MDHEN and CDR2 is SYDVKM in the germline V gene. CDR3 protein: CASSPLTSEPYNEQFF. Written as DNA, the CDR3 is TGTGCCAGCAGTCCTCTGACTAGCGAACCCTACAATGAGCAGTTCTTC.

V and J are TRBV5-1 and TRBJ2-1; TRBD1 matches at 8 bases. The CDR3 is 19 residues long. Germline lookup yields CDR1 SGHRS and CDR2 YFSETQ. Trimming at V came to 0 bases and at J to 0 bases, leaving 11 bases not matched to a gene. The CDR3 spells CASSLEPLRQGISYNEQFF. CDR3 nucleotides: TGCGCCAGCAGCTTGGAACCCCTCAGACAGGGGATCTCCTACAATGAGCAGTTCTTC.

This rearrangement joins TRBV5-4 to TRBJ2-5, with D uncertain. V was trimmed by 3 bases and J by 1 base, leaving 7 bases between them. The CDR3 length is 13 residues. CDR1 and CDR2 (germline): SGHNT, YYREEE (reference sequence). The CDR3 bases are TGTGCCAGCAGCTCCTTAGTCCAAGAGACCCAGTACTTC. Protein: CASSSLVQETQYF.

Written as DNA, the CDR3 is TGTGCCAGCAGCCAGGACTCGCCCCTCGAGCAGTACTTC. Translated, it gives CASSQDSPLEQYF. The chain combines TRBV5-6 with TRBJ2-7, with D possibly being TRBD2 (5 bases). V lost 4 bases and J 6 bases, leaving 14 bases between the germline ends. This CDR3 has 13 residues. Germline V gene lookup returns CDR1 SGHDT and CDR2 YYEEEE.